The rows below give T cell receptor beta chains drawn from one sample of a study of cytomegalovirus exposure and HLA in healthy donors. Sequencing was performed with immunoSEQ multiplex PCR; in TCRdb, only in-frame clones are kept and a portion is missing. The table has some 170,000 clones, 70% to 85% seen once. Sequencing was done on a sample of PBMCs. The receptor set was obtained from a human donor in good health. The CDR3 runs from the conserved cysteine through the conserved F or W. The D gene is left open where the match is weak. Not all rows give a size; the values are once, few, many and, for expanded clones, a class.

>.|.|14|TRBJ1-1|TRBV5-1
CASSLDGRGTEAFF
TGCGCCAGCAGCTTGGACGGGAGGGGCACTGAAGCTTTCTTT
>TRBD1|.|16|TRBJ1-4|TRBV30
CAWSVLLQGAGEKLFF
TGTGCCTGGTCCGTCCTCCTACAGGGGGCGGGTGAAAAACTGTTTTTT
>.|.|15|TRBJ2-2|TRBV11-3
CASSFDESGTGELFF
TGTGCCAGCAGCTTTGACGAATCGGGCACCGGGGAGCTGTTTTTT
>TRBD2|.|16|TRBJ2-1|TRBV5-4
CASSLAGAGGRNEQFF
TGTGCCAGCAGCTTGGCCGGGGCGGGGGGCCGTAATGAGCAGTTCTTC
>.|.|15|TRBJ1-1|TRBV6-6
CASSYVGGADTEAFF
TGTGCCAGCAGTTACGTGGGTGGGGCCGACACTGAAGCTTTCTTT
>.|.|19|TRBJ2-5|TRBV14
CASSQDLRIQPLYQETQYF
TGTGCCAGCAGCCAAGATCTCAGGATTCAACCCTTGTACCAAGAGACCCAGTACTTC
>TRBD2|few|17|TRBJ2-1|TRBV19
CASSISGRLAGGYEQFF
TGTGCCAGTAGTATATCTGGGAGACTAGCGGGGGGCTATGAGCAGTTCTTC
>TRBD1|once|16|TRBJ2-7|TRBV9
CASSVGLGDSSYEQYF
TGTGCCAGCAGCGTAGGATTAGGGGACAGCTCCTACGAGCAGTACTTC
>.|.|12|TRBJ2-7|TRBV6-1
CASSETRREQYF
TGTGCCAGCAGTGAGACTAGGAGGGAGCAGTACTTC
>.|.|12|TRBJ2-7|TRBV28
CASSIGQNEQYF
TGTGCCAGCAGCATAGGACAGAACGAGCAGTACTTC
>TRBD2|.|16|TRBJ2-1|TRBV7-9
CASSLNSGGAYNEQFF
TGTGCCAGCAGCTTAAATAGCGGGGGGGCGTACAATGAGCAGTTCTTC
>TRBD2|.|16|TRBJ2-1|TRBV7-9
CASSPQGGGVYNEQFF
TGTGCCAGCAGCCCACAAGGTGGGGGGGTTTACAATGAGCAGTTCTTC
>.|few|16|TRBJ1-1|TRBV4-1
CASSQAGVRLNTEAFF
TGCGCCAGCAGCCAAGCCGGGGTGAGGCTGAACACTGAAGCTTTCTTT
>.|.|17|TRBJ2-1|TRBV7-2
CASSSTSTAWASNEQFF
TGTGCCAGCAGCTCCACATCTACCGCCTGGGCCAGCAATGAGCAGTTCTTC
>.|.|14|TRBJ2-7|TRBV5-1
CASSLRGSPYEQYF
TGCGCCAGCAGCTTGAGGGGCAGCCCCTACGAGCAGTACTTC
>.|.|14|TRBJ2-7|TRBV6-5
CASSQLEGAYEQYF
TGTGCCAGCAGCCAGCTTGAGGGAGCCTACGAGCAGTACTTC
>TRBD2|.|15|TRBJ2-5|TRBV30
CAWKRGTTQQETQYF
TGTGCCTGGAAGCGGGGGACTACCCAACAAGAGACCCAGTACTTC
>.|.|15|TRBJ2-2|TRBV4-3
CASSQFAGSTGELFF
TGCGCCAGCAGCCAATTCGCAGGGTCCACCGGGGAGCTGTTTTTT
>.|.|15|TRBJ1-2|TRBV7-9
CSSSHRQQTNYGYTF
TGTTCCAGCAGCCACAGACAGCAAACTAACTATGGCTACACCTTC
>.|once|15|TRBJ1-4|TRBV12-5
CASGFSTGQGEKLFF
TGTGCTAGTGGTTTCTCCACAGGGCAGGGCGAAAAACTGTTTTTT
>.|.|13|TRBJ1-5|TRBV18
CASSPESNQPQHF
TGTGCCAGCTCACCTGAGAGCAATCAGCCCCAGCATTTT
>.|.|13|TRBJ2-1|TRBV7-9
CASSLTANNEQFF
TGTGCCAGCAGCTTGACAGCTAACAATGAGCAGTTCTTC
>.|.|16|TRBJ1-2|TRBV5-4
CASSSPGDAWSGGYTF
TGTGCCAGCAGCTCCCCGGGGGACGCCTGGAGCGGTGGCTACACCTTC
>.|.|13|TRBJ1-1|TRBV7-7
CASSLSGNTEAFF
TGTGCTAGCAGCTTATCAGGGAACACTGAAGCTTTCTTT
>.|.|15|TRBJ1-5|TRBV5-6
CASSNIRGSNQPQHF
TGTGCCAGCAGCAATATAAGAGGGAGCAATCAGCCCCAGCATTTT
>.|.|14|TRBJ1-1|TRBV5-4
CASSLKQVDTEAFF
TGTGCCAGCAGCTTGAAACAGGTTGACACTGAAGCTTTCTTT
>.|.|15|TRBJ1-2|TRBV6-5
CASSYSGPGGDGYTF
TGTGCCAGCAGTTACTCTGGACCGGGAGGGGATGGCTACACCTTC
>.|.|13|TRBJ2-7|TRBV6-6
CASSYSYSYEQYF
TGTGCCAGCAGTTACTCGTATTCGTACGAGCAGTACTTC
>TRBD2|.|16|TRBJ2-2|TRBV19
CASSTLTSPRAGELFF
TGTGCCAGTAGTACCCTGACTAGCCCCCGGGCCGGGGAGCTGTTTTTT
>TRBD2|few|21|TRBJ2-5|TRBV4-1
CASSQDAPAVTSGYKKETQYF
TGCGCCAGCAGCCAAGATGCCCCAGCCGTAACTAGCGGGTATAAAAAAGAGACCCAGTACTTC
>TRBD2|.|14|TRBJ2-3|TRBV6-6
CASSPGRGTDTQYF
TGTGCCAGCAGCCCTGGGAGGGGCACAGATACGCAGTATTTT
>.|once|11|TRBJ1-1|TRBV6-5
CASSEGAEAFF
TGTGCCAGCAGTGAGGGGGCTGAAGCTTTCTTT
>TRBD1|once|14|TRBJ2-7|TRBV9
CASSTHLTGEEQYF
TGTGCCAGCAGCACCCACTTGACAGGGGAAGAGCAGTACTTC
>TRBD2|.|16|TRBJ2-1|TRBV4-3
CASSQDAAGGPNEQFF
TGCGCCAGCAGCCAAGACGCAGCGGGGGGGCCGAATGAGCAGTTCTTC
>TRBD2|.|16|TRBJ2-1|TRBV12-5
CASGPTHGGGAVEQFF
TGTGCTAGTGGCCCGACACACGGCGGGGGGGCTGTTGAGCAGTTCTTC
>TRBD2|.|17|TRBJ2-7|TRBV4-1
CASSSGLAGGTPYEQYF
TGCGCCAGCAGCTCGGGACTAGCGGGGGGGACCCCCTACGAGCAGTACTTC
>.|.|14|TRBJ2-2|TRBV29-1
CSVLVRANTGELFF
TGCAGCGTTTTGGTCAGGGCCAACACCGGGGAGCTGTTTTTT
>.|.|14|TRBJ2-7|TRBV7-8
CASSLVSGDYEQYF
TGTGCCAGCAGCTTAGTTAGCGGAGACTACGAGCAGTACTTC
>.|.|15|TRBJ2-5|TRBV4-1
CASSQVGQGGETQYF
TGCGCCAGCAGCCAAGTAGGACAGGGAGGGGAGACCCAGTACTTC
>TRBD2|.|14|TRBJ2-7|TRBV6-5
CASTSTSGGYEQYF
TGTGCCAGCACTTCCACTAGCGGGGGTTACGAGCAGTACTTC
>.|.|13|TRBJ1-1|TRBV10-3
CAITLDKNTEAFF
TGTGCCATCACCTTGGACAAGAACACTGAAGCTTTCTTT
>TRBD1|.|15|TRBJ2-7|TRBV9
CASSPPGGLSYEQYF
TGTGCCAGCAGCCCCCCAGGGGGCCTCTCCTACGAGCAGTACTTC
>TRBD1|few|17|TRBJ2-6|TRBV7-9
CASSPSTGVSGANVLTF
TGTGCCAGCAGCCCGTCGACAGGGGTCTCTGGGGCCAACGTCCTGACTTTC
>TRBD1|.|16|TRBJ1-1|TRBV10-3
CAISESKGASNTEAFF
TGTGCCATCAGTGAGTCGAAGGGGGCCTCGAACACTGAAGCTTTCTTT
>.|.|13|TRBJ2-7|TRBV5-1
CASSSKDGNEQYF
TGCGCCAGCAGCTCGAAAGACGGGAACGAGCAGTACTTC
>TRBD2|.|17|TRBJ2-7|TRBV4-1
CASSQLAGGIESYEQYF
TGCGCCAGCAGCCAACTAGCGGGAGGAATAGAATCTTACGAGCAGTACTTC
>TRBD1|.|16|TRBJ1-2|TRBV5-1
CASSLEDRGRPYGYTF
TGCGCCAGCAGCTTGGAAGACAGGGGCCGACCCTATGGCTACACCTTC
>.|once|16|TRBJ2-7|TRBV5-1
CASSLPEGGMSYEQYF
TGCGCCAGCAGCTTGCCGGAGGGGGGGATGTCCTACGAGCAGTACTTC
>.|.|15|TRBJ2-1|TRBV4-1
CASSQERSGYNEQFF
TGCGCCAGCAGCCAGGAGAGGTCGGGATACAATGAGCAGTTCTTC
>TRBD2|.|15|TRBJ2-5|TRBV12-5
CASGLVGGAGGTQYF
TGTGCTAGTGGTTTGGTCGGGGGGGCCGGGGGGACCCAGTACTTC
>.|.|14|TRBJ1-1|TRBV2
CASSEGVVRAEAFF
TGTGCCAGCAGTGAAGGGGTAGTCAGGGCTGAAGCTTTCTTT
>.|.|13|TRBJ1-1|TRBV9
CASSVQQNTEAFF
TGTGCCAGCAGCGTTCAACAGAACACTGAAGCTTTCTTT
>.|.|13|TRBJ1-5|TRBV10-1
CASSDTRNQPQHF
TGCGCCAGCAGTGATACGAGGAATCAGCCCCAGCATTTT
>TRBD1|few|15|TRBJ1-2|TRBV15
CATRVQGAMVDGYTF
TGTGCCACCAGGGTGCAGGGGGCAATGGTGGATGGCTACACCTTC
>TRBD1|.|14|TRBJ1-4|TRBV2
CASRPGQGNEKLFF
TGTGCCAGCAGGCCGGGACAGGGTAATGAAAAACTGTTTTTT
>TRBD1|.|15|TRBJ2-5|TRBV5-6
CASSPRQGTRETQYF
TGTGCCAGCAGCCCCCGACAGGGGACGAGAGAGACCCAGTACTTC
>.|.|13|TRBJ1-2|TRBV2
CASSATTNYGYTF
TGTGCCAGCAGCGCCACAACTAACTATGGCTACACCTTC
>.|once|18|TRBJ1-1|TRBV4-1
CASSQFGSMGGEGTEAFF
TGCGCCAGCAGCCAATTTGGATCAATGGGAGGGGAGGGAACTGAAGCTTTCTTT
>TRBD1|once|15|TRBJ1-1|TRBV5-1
CASSLGDRGLTEAFF
TGCGCCAGCAGCTTGGGGGACAGGGGGCTAACTGAAGCTTTCTTT
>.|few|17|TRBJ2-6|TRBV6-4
CASSDSPQGYGANVLTF
TGTGCCAGCAGTGACTCACCCCAGGGGTACGGGGCCAACGTCCTGACTTTC